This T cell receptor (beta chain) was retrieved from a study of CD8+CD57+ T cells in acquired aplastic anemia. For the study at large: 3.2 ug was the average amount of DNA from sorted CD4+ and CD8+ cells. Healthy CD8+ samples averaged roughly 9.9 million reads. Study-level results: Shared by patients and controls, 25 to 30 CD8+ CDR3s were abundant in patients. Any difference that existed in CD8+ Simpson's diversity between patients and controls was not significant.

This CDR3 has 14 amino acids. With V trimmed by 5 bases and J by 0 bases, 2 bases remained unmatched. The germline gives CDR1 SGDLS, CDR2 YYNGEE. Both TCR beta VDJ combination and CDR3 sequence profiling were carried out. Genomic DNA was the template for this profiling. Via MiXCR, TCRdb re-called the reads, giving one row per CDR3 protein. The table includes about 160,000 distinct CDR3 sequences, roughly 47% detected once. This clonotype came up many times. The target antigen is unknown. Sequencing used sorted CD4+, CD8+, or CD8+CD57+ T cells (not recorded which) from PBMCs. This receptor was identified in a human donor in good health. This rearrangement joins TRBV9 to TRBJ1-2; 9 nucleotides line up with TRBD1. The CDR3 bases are TGTGCCAGCAGTAGACAGGGGGCTAACTATGGCTACACCTTC. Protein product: CASSRQGANYGYTF.